The 22 T cell receptor beta chains in this list originate from one sample, sequenced in a study of beta chain features in type 1 diabetes. Sequencing targeted expressed TCRB transcripts, as all isolated RNA had been reverse transcribed. The method was immunoSEQ multiplex PCR; TCRdb's version includes in-frame clones alone and lacks a portion of them. The data hold over 500,000 clones, with 15% to 18% observed a single time. The sequencing input was naive CD4+ T cells from blood. The receptor set was obtained from a man aged 18 to 29 in good health.

This clone was observed a few times. V is TRBV5-6 and J is TRBJ1-4; D gene uncertain. The ends were cut back, 2 bases at V and 6 bases at J, with 11 bases in the middle. The CDR3 has 14 amino acids. CDR1 and CDR2 from the germline V gene are SGHDT and YYEEEE. DNA for the CDR3: TGTGCCAGCAGCTTCGGTTTGGTGGATGAAAAACTGTTTTTT. The encoded protein is CASSFGLVDEKLFF.

As for this clone: The sample has other DNA sequences that encode this CDR3 too. This sequence joins TRBV28 and TRBJ1-2, with TRBD1 as a possible D gene (5 bases). Germline V gene lookup returns CDR1 MDHEN and CDR2 SYDVKM. V shed 6 bases and J shed 2 bases, with 10 bases lying between them. This CDR3 comprises 13 residues. The CDR3: CASRLGQNYGYTF. The DNA of the CDR3 is TGTGCCAGCAGACTAGGACAAAACTATGGCTACACCTTC.

This clone has more than one count but fewer than ten. The V call is TRBV2, the J call TRBJ1-4; D ambiguous. Germline assignment: CDR1 SNHLY and CDR2 FYNNEI. CDR3 length equals 14 residues. V shed 11 bases and J shed 0 bases, with 13 bases lying between them. CDR3 protein: CARSSAATNEKLFF. Written as DNA, the CDR3 is TGTGCCCGGAGTAGTGCTGCAACTAATGAAAAACTGTTTTTT.

This chain connects TRBV10-3 to TRBJ2-3, with TRBD1 as a possible D gene (5 bases). V was pared by 8 bases and J by 2 bases, with 14 bases between. This CDR3 region has 14 residues. Germline V CDR1 and CDR2: ENHRY, SYGVKD. Here the CDR3 reads CAIGSAGYTDTQYF. The CDR3 DNA reads TGTGCCATCGGTTCTGCAGGGTACACAGATACGCAGTATTTT.

This clone was counted between two and nine times. The V call is TRBV6-4, the J call TRBJ2-7; 7 bases agree with TRBD1. This CDR3 is 14 amino acids long. V lost 4 bases, J lost 3 bases, and 6 bases stayed unmatched. Germline loops: CDR1 MRHNA, CDR2 SNTAGT. CDR3 nucleotides: TGTGCCAGCAGTGTGGAGACAGGGAACTACGAGCAGTACTTC. It encodes CASSVETGNYEQYF.

A few counts support this clone. The chain employs TRBV18 and TRBJ2-7, with 7 bases identical to TRBD1. Germline CDR1 is KGHSH and CDR2 is LQKENI. The CDR3 extends over 14 amino acids. J lost 2 bases, V lost 3 bases, and 4 bases had no gene match. CDR3: CASSPQGQTYEQYF. The CDR3 DNA follows: TGTGCCAGCTCACCTCAGGGACAGACCTACGAGCAGTACTTC.

V is TRBV13 and J is TRBJ2-5; D might be TRBD1 or TRBD2, each matching 6 bases. The V and J ends lost 0 bases and 2 bases respectively, with 13 bases between them. There are 16 residues in the CDR3. Germline CDR1 PRHDT, CDR2 FYEKMQ (reference sequence). The CDR3 coding sequence is TGTGCCAGCAGCTTAGGCCGGGGGCAGAAACAAGAGACCCAGTACTTC. Its translation: CASSLGRGQKQETQYF.

The table lists this clone with a few counts. The chain has TRBV6-6 and TRBJ2-7; D is ambiguous. The CDR3 contains 14 residues. Between the trimmed V and J ends, which lost 5 bases and 1 base, there was a span of 12 bases. Looked up from germline, CDR1 is MNHNY and CDR2 is SVGAGI (reference sequence). CDR3 in DNA: TGTGCCAGCAGTAAAAGGACGGATTCCTACGAGCAGTACTTC. Amino acid sequence: CASSKRTDSYEQYF.

CDR3: CASSLGGLSYNSPLHF. The CDR3 DNA follows: TGTGCCAGCAGCTTGGGCGGGCTCTCCTATAATTCACCCCTCCACTTT. This rearrangement joins TRBV5-6 to TRBJ1-6; no firm D call. V was pared by 0 bases and J by 0 bases, with 7 bases between. CDR1 is SGHDT, CDR2 YYEEEE, per germline. The CDR3 contains 16 residues. Full variable domain (remainder filled in from reference TRBV5-6 and TRBJ1-6): DAGVTQSPTHLIKTRGQQVTLRCSPKSGHDTVSWYQQALGQGPQFIFQYYEEEERQRGNFPDRFSGHQFPNYSSELNVNALLLGDSALYLCASSLGGLSYNSPLHFGNGTRLTVT.

The V gene is TRBV19, the J gene TRBJ2-7; TRBD1 aligns across 8 bases. The CDR3 is 15 residues long. The V gene end was trimmed by 6 bases and the J gene end by 0 bases; junction bases not matched to a gene: 7. Germline CDR1 reads LNHDA; CDR2 reads SQIVND (reference sequence). Here the CDR3 reads CASSHPGQASYEQYF. The CDR3 DNA is TGTGCCAGTAGCCACCCGGGACAGGCCTCCTACGAGCAGTACTTC.

The table lists this clone with a few counts. J is TRBJ1-4 and V is TRBV5-6, with 7 bases lining up with TRBD1. The CDR3 consists of 15 residues. The germline gives CDR1 SGHDT, CDR2 YYEEEE. V lost 1 base to trimming and J lost 11 bases; unmatched junction nucleotides: 11. The CDR3 loop is CASSLLGQDLGKLFF. CDR3 DNA: TGTGCCAGCAGCTTGCTCGGACAGGACCTTGGGAAACTGTTTTTT.

The chain couples TRBV9 to TRBJ1-4; a weak D match, TRBD1 (5 bases). The length of the CDR3 is 17 residues. The germline V and J ends were trimmed by 0 bases and 7 bases, with 19 bases remaining between them. Germline CDR1 and CDR2: SGDLS and YYNGEE. CDR3 sequence (DNA): TGTGCCAGCAGCGTAGCTACGGGACCGGGACCGGGTGAAAAACTGTTTTTT. Translation gives CASSVATGPGPGEKLFF.

A few counts support this clone. The chain combines TRBV7-9 with TRBJ2-7, with TRBD2 identical over 7 bases. Trimming took 5 bases from V and 7 from J; bases not matched to a gene: 11. This CDR3 region has 14 residues. CDR1 and CDR2 (germline): SEHNR, FQNEAQ (reference sequence). Written as DNA, the CDR3 is TGTGCCAGCAGCAAGGGGCTAGCGGAAAAGGAGCAGTACTTC. Protein sequence: CASSKGLAEKEQYF.

Turning to this clone: The identical CDR3 is also encoded by other nucleotide sequences in the sample. This sequence joins TRBV18 and TRBJ1-2, with D maybe TRBD1 (5 bases). The CDR3 is made up of 13 amino acids. Germline V gene lookup returns CDR1 KGHSH and CDR2 LQKENI. V lost 2 bases, J lost 1 base, and 5 bases lay in between. The CDR3, as DNA: TGTGCCAGCTCACCAGACAGTAACTATGGCTACACCTTC. This translates into CASSPDSNYGYTF.

This clone was detected a few times. The chain employs TRBV30 and TRBJ1-1; 10 bases map to TRBD1. CDR3 length: 16 amino acids. Germline V gene lookup returns CDR1 GTSNPN and CDR2 SVGIG (reference sequence). V trimming: 2 bases; J trimming: 1 base; junction bases outside the gene matches: 7. This CDR3 reads CAWSPGQGRKNTEAFF. In DNA form, the CDR3 reads TGTGCCTGGAGTCCGGGACAGGGGCGCAAGAACACTGAAGCTTTCTTT.

This clone was counted between two and nine times. The rearrangement joins TRBV9 to TRBJ2-1; 8 bases agree with TRBD2. Germline values: CDR1 SGDLS, CDR2 YYNGEE. Germline trimming cut 1 base from V and 3 bases from J; bases unmatched to any gene: 3. This CDR3 region has 15 residues. The CDR3 region has the DNA TGTGCCAGCAGCGTAACTAGCGGTAACTACAATGAGCAGTTCTTC. Residues: CASSVTSGNYNEQFF.

The chain recombines TRBV27 with TRBJ1-5; weak D call: TRBD1 (6 bases). The germline CDR1 and CDR2 sequences are MNHEY and SMNVEV (reference sequence). The CDR3 runs 17 residues. V lost 2 bases, J lost 4 bases, and 18 bases lay in between. DNA for the CDR3: TGTGCCAGCAGTTTAAAAGTGGGCAGGGGCCGGAATCAGCCCCAGCATTTT. This encodes CASSLKVGRGRNQPQHF.

This clone was counted ten times or more. The chain has TRBV14 and TRBJ2-4; 7 bases are shared with TRBD1. This CDR3 spans 15 amino acids. CDR1 SGHDN and CDR2 FVKESK come from the germline V gene. V was pared by 4 bases and J by 0 bases, with 3 bases of the junction left unmatched. The CDR3 coding sequence is TGTGCCAGCAGCCCACAGGGGCTAGCCAAAAACATTCAGTACTTC. Its protein is CASSPQGLAKNIQYF.

This chain uses TRBV29-1 with TRBJ1-2; D is perhaps TRBD1 (5 bases). The germline V gene has CDR1 SQVTM and CDR2 ANQGSEA. The germline V and J ends were trimmed by 5 bases and 3 bases, with 10 bases remaining between them. The CDR3 is 12 residues long. CDR3 sequence (DNA): TGCAGCGTTACCTCGACAGACTATGGCTACACCTTC. Residues: CSVTSTDYGYTF.

This clone was observed a few times. The CDR3 DNA reads as TGTGCCAGCAGCCTGGGGAGGGCCCGCACAGATACGCAGTATTTT. Translated: CASSLGRARTDTQYF. The chain is built from TRBV7-2 and TRBJ2-3; 7 bases match TRBD2. J lost 1 base, V lost 5 bases, and 6 bases had no gene match. Germline V gene lookup returns CDR1 SGHTA and CDR2 FQGNSA. The CDR3 runs 15 residues.

This clone was detected many times. This sequence joins TRBV21-1 and TRBJ1-4; the D call TRBD1 from the table was never checked on the DNA. TRBV21-1 is a pseudogene locus. The CDR3 totals 16 residues. CDR3 bases: TGTGCCAGCAGCCTCTTCGCCACACATGATTTTGAAAAACTGTTTTTT. The encoded protein is CASSLFATHDFEKLFF.

The chain is built from TRBV4-3 and TRBJ2-7; D may match TRBD1 or TRBD2 (9 bases each). The CDR3 spans 17 residues. V lost 0 bases and J 3 bases, leaving 18 bases between the germline ends. Germline V CDR1 and CDR2: LGHNA, YSLEER. The CDR3 DNA reads as TGCGCCAGCAGCCAAGAAGCGGGGGGACAGGGAGGCTACGAGCAGTACTTC. It is translated as CASSQEAGGQGGYEQYF.